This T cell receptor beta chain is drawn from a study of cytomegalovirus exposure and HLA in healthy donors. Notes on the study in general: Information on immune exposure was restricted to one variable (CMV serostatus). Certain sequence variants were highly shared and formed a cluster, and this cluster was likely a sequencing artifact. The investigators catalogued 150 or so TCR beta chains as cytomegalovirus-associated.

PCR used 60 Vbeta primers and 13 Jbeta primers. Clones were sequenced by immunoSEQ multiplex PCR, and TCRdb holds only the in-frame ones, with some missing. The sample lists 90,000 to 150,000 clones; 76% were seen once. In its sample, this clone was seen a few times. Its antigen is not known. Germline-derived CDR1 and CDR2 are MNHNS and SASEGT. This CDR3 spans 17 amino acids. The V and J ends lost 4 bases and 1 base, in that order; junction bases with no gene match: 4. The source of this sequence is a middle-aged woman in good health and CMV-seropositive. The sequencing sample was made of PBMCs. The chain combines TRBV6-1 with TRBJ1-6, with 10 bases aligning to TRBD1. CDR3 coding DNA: TGTGCCAGCAGTGGGACAGGGGGTCGGTCCTATAATTCACCCCTCCACTTT. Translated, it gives CASSGTGGRSYNSPLHF.